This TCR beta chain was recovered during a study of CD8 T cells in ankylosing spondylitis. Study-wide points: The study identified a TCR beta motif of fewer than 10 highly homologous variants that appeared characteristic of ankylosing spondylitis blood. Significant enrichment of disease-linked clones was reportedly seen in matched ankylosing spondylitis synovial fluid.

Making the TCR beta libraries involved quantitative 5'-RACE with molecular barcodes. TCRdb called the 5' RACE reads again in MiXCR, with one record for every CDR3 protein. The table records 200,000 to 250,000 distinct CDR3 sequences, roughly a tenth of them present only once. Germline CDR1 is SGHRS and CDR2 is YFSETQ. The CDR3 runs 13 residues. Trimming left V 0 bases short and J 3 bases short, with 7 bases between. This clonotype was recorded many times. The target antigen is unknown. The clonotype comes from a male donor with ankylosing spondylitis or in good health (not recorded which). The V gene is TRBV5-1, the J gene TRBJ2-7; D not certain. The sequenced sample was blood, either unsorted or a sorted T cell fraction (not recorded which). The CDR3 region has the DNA TGCGCCAGCAGCTTGGCAGTGCACTACGAGCAGTACTTC. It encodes CASSLAVHYEQYF.